This T cell receptor beta chain was profiled in a study of blood T cells in healthy people across ages. Turning to the study itself: About one barcoded beta molecule was captured per two T cells (by template switching).

Germline V lookup: CDR1 MNHEY, CDR2 SVGAGI. V dropped 8 bases and J dropped 4 bases, with 15 bases sitting between them. This CDR3 has 14 residues. For the second PCR, which ran for about 7 to 12 cycles, a sample-barcoded 5' primer and a J-beta primer mix were used. A template-switch adaptor containing 12 random nucleotides labeled each cDNA molecule. TCRdb passed the 5' RACE reads through MiXCR, listing each CDR3 protein once. This table has over 950,000 distinct CDR3 sequences, 35% to 45% appearing once. Russia was home to the donors, healthy Caucasian individuals aged 6 to 90. A minimum of 6 million PBMCs was isolated per sample.

The sequence came from a man aged 18 to 30 in good health. This sequence joins TRBV6-5 and TRBJ1-3; D is perhaps TRBD1 (5 bases). The sample consisted of blood. The CDR3 DNA sequence: TGTGCCAGCGGGACTGAGGACATCGGAAACACCATATATTTT. Its protein product is CASGTEDIGNTIYF.